This record looks at one T cell receptor (beta chain) sequence and its context. The antigen is undetermined. This sample was taken from a study of T-cell memory formation after mild COVID-19. Study-level results: Whether day 37 second-wave clones are SARS-CoV-2-specific was not confirmed.

MiXCR, applied by TCRdb to the 5' RACE reads, yields one record per CDR3 protein. The top ten hold around 22% of the sample, which has 140,000 to 150,000 distinct CDR3 sequences, under 30% seen once. V lost 0 bases to trimming and J lost 1 base, with 9 bases between them. CDR1 SGHAT and CDR2 FQNNGV come from the germline V gene. The CDR3 length is 15 residues. The specimen sequenced was PBMCs or a T cell subset sorted from them (not recorded which). The chain links TRBV11-2 to TRBJ1-1; D is uncertain. The clonotype comes from an adult woman who had mild COVID-19 (a few samples of this study predate the infection). Cell type and time point are not known. This CDR3 is CASSLEFSPNTEAFF. The CDR3 region has the DNA TGTGCCAGCAGCTTAGAATTCAGCCCGAACACTGAAGCTTTCTTT. Full variable domain (outside the CDR3, taken from reference TRBV11-2 and TRBJ1-1): EAGVAQSPRYKIIEKRQSVAFWCNPISGHATLYWYQQILGQGPKLLIQFQNNGVVDDSQLPKDRFSAERLKGVDSTLKIQPAKLEDSAVYLCASSLEFSPNTEAFFGQGTRLTVV.